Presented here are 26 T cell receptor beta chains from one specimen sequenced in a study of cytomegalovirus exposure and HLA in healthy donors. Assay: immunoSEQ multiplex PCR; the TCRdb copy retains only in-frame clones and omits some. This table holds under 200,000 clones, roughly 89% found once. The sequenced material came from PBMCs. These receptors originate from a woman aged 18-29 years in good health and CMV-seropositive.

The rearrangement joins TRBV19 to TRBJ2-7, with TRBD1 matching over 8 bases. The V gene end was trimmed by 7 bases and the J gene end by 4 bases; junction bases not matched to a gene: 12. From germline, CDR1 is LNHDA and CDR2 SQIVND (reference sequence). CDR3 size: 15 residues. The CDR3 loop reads CASTLDGTGRYEQYF. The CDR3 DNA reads TGTGCCAGTACCCTCGATGGGACAGGCAGATACGAGCAGTACTTC. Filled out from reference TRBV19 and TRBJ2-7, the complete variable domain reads DGGITQSPKYLFRKEGQNVTLSCEQNLNHDAMYWYRQDPGQGLRLIYYSQIVNDFQKGDIAEGYSVSREKKESFPLTVTSAQKNPTAFYLCASTLDGTGRYEQYFGPGTRLTVT.

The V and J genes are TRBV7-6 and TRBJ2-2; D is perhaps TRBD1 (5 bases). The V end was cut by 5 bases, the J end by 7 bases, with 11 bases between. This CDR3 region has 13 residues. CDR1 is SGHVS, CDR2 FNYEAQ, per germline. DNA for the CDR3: TGTGCCAGCAGCCGCAGGGCGGACGGGGAGCTGTTTTTT. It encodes CASSRRADGELFF.

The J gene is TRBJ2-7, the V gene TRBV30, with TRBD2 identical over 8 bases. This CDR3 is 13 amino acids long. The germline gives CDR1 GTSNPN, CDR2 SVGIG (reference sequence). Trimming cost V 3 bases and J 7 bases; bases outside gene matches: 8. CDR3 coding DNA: TGTGCCTGGAGCGGAGCGGGAGCGGGAGAGCAGTACTTC. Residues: CAWSGAGAGEQYF.

The CDR3: CASSPLAGVDNEQFF. In DNA form, the CDR3 reads TGTGCCAGCAGTCCACTAGCGGGAGTCGACAATGAGCAGTTCTTC. The chain couples TRBV9 to TRBJ2-1; TRBD2 matches 11 bases. Germline CDR1 SGDLS, CDR2 YYNGEE. Trimming at V came to 5 bases and at J to 5 bases, leaving 6 bases not matched to a gene. The CDR3 loop spans 15 amino acids.

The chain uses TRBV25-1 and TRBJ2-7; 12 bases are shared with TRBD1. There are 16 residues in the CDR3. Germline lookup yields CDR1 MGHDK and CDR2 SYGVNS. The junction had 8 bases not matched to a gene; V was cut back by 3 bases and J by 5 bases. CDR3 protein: CASSDLWWDRGHEQYF. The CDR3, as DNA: TGTGCCAGCAGTGACCTGTGGTGGGACAGGGGGCACGAGCAGTACTTC.

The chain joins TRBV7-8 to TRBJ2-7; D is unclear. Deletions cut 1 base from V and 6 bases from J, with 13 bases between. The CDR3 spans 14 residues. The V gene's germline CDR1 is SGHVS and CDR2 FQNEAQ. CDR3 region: CASSLDPAIAEQYF. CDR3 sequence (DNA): TGTGCCAGCAGCTTAGACCCTGCCATAGCCGAGCAGTACTTC. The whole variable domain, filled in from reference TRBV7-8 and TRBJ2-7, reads GAGVSQSPRYKVAKRGQDVALRCDPISGHVSLFWYQQALGQGPEFLTYFQNEAQLDKSGLPSDRFFAERPEGSVSTLKIQRTQQEDSAVYLCASSLDPAIAEQYFGPGTRLTVT.

The CDR3 protein is CAILISPDRADNQPQHF. In nucleotides, the CDR3 is TGTGCCATCCTCATCTCACCGGACAGGGCCGACAATCAGCCCCAGCATTTT. This rearrangement joins TRBV27 to TRBJ1-5; 8 nucleotides align to TRBD1. CDR1 and CDR2 from the germline V gene are MNHEY and SMNVEV (reference sequence). The CDR3 covers 17 residues. V shed 10 bases and J 3 bases; nucleotides not matched to a gene: 17.

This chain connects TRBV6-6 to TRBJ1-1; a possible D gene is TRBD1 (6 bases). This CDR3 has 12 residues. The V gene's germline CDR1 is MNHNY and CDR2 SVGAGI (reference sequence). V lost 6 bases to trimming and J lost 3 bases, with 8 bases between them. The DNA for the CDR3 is TGTGCCAGCAGACAGGGAGACACTGAAGCTTTCTTT. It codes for CASRQGDTEAFF.

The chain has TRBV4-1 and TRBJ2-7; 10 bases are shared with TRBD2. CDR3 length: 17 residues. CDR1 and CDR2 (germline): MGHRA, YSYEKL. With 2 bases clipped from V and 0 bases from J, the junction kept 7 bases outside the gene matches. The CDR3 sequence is CASSQNPGLASSYEQYF. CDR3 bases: TGCGCCAGCAGCCAAAACCCGGGACTAGCGAGCTCCTACGAGCAGTACTTC.

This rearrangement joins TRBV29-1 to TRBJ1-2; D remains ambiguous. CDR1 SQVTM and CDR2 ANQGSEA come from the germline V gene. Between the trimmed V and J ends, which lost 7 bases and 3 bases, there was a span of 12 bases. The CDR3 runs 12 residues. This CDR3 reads CSDHRVYYGYTF. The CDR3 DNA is TGCAGCGACCACCGGGTTTACTATGGCTACACCTTC.

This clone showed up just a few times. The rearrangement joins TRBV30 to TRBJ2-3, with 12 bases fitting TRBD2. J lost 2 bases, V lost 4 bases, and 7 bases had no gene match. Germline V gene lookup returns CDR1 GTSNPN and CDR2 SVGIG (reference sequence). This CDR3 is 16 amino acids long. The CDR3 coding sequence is TGTGCCTGGAATCCCCTAGCGGGAGGGGACACAGATACGCAGTATTTT. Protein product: CAWNPLAGGDTDTQYF.

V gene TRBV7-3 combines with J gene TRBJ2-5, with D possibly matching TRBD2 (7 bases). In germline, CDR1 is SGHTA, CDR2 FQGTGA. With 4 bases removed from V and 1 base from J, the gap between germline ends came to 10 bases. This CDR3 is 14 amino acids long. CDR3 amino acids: CASSSGGPQETQYF. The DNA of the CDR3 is TGTGCCAGCAGCTCCGGGGGGCCCCAAGAGACCCAGTACTTC.

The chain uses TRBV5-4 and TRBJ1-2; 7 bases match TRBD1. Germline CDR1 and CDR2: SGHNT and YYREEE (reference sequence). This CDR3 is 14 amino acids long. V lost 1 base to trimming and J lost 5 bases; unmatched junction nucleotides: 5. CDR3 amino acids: CASSLIRGDYGYTF. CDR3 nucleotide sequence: TGTGCCAGCAGCTTGATCAGGGGGGATTATGGCTACACCTTC.

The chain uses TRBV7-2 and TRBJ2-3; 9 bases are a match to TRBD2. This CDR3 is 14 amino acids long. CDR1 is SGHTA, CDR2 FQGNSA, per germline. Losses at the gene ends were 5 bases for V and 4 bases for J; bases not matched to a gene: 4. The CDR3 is CASSHSGSADTQYF. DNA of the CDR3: TGTGCCAGCAGCCATAGCGGGAGTGCAGATACGCAGTATTTT.

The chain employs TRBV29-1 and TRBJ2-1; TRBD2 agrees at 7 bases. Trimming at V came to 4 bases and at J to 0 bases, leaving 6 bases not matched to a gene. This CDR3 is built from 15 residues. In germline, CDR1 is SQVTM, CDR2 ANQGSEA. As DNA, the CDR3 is TGCAGCGTTGTGCGGGGGACCAGCTCCTACAATGAGCAGTTCTTC. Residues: CSVVRGTSSYNEQFF.

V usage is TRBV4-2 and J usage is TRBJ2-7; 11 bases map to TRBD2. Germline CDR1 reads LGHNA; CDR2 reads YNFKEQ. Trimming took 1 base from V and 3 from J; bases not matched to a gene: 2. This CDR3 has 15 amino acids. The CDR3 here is CASSQVGTSGYEQYF. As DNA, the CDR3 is TGTGCCAGCAGCCAAGTCGGGACTAGCGGCTACGAGCAGTACTTC.

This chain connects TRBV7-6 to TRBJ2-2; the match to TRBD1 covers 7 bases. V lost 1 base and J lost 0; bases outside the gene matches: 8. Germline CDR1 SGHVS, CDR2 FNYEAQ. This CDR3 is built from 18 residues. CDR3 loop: CASSLEFRDSANTGELFF. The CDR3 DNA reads TGTGCCAGCAGCTTAGAATTTCGGGACAGCGCGAACACCGGGGAGCTGTTTTTT.

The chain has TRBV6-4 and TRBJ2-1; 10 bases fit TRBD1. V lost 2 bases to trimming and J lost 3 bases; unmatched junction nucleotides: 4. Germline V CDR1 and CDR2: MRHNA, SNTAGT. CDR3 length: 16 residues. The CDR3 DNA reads TGTGCCAGCAGTGACCACGGACAGGGGGTCTACAATGAGCAGTTCTTC. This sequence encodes CASSDHGQGVYNEQFF.

CDR3: CASSQDPGTGANVLTF. CDR3 DNA: TGTGCCAGCAGCCAAGATCCGGGGACTGGGGCCAACGTCCTGACTTTC. This chain joins TRBV4-2 and TRBJ2-6; perhaps TRBD2 as D (5 bases). CDR1 LGHNA and CDR2 YNFKEQ come from the germline V gene. With 0 bases removed from V and 2 bases from J, the gap between germline ends came to 8 bases. The CDR3 contains 16 residues.

In nucleotides, the CDR3 is TGTGCCAGTAGTATCGGTTACAGTTGGGATCAGCCCCAGCATTTT. Translation: CASSIGYSWDQPQHF. The chain couples TRBV19 to TRBJ1-5, with unresolved D. V was pared by 3 bases and J by 5 bases, with 14 bases between. Per the germline V gene, CDR1 is LNHDA and CDR2 is SQIVND (reference sequence). The CDR3 sequence is 15 residues long.

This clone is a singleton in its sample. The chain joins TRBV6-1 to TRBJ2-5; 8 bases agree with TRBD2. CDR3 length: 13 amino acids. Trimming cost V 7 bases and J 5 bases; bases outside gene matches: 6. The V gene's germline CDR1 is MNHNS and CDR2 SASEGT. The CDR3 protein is CASIAGRHETQYF. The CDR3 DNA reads TGTGCCAGCATAGCGGGAAGGCACGAGACCCAGTACTTC.

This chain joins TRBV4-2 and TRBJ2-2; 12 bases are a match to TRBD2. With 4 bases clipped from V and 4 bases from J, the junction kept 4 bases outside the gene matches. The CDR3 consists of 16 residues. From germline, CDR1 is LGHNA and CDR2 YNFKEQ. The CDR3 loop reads CASSPGLAGTTGELFF. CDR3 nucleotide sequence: TGTGCCAGCAGCCCGGGACTAGCGGGCACCACCGGGGAGCTGTTTTTT.

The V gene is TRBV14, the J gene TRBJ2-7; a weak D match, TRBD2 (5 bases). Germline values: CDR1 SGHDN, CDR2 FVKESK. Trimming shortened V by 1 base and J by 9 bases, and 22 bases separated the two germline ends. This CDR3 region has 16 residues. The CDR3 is CASSQGSSLPYRVQYF. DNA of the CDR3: TGTGCCAGCAGCCAAGGGTCTAGCCTACCCTACCGGGTGCAGTACTTC.

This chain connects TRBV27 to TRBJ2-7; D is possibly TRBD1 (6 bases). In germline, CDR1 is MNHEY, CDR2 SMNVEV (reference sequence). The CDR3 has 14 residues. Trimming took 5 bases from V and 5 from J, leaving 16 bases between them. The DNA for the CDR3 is TGTGCCAGCAGTCCGCTGACAGGCCGGAACGAGCAGTACTTC. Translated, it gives CASSPLTGRNEQYF.

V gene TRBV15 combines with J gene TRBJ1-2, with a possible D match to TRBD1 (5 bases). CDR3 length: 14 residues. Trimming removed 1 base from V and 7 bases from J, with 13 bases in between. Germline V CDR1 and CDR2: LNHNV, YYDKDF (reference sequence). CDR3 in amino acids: CATSRGAGISGYTF. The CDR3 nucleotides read TGTGCCACCAGCAGAGGTGCAGGGATTAGTGGCTACACCTTC.

The CDR3 bases are TGTGCCAGCAGTTACAAACACGGGTCCTTCTATGGCTACACCTTC. It encodes CASSYKHGSFYGYTF. The chain links TRBV6-5 to TRBJ1-2; D uncertain. V was shortened by 2 bases and J by 4 bases, with 14 bases between the two germline ends. This CDR3 region has 15 residues. Looked up from germline, CDR1 is MNHEY and CDR2 is SVGAGI.